This T cell receptor beta chain was sequenced for a study of cytomegalovirus exposure and HLA in healthy donors. The overall study: The roughly 120 validation repertoires, a later analysis reported, used the same platform as the approximately 650 first-cohort repertoires.

Comments on this clone: Antigen unknown.

Profiled with immunoSEQ multiplex PCR; TCRdb holds only in-frame clones, not every one. The sample has more than 70,000 clones, about 95% seen once. The CDR3 spans 13 residues. Trimming took 7 bases from V and 4 from J, leaving 13 bases between them. The germline gives CDR1 SNHLY, CDR2 FYNNEI. Points from the study as a whole: Accounts indicate the classifier identified cytomegalovirus status with strong specificity and sensitivity. Within the 120 or so validation repertoires, first-cohort TCR clusters tended to co-occur, according to a later analysis.

Among the 110 or so subjects of the validation cohort, separate from the roughly 670-subject first cohort, were the donors. The rearrangement links TRBV2 to TRBJ1-2; D is uncertain. The origin of this receptor is a young woman in good health and CMV-seronegative. The source material was PBMCs. The CDR3 region is CASTRDTFYGYTF. The DNA for the CDR3 is TGTGCCAGCACAAGAGACACCTTCTATGGCTACACCTTC.